These 22 T cell receptor beta chains were sequenced from one sample in a study of blood T cell repertoires in COVID-19 (dated by TCRdb to the early 2020s). Receptor libraries were prepared by the immunoSEQ multiplex PCR assay. TCRdb obtained this table from immuneACCESS and retained in-frame rearrangements with V and J assigned. These tables miss some clones; where compared with another copy, unresolved V genes account for less than half of the shortfall, and the remainder is unexplained. Here the sample has around 180,000 clones; roughly four fifths occur a single time. Jointly, the top ten make up approximately 7.3% of the sample. Sequenced material: peripheral blood. The receptors here all came from a human donor in a cohort sampled during active COVID-19.

V usage is TRBV3-1 (or the pseudogene TRBV3-2) and J usage is TRBJ2-7; 9 bases fit TRBD1. The germline CDR1 and CDR2 sequences are LGHDT and YNNKEL (reference sequence). The CDR3 spans 15 residues. V trimming: 4 bases; J trimming: 7 bases; junction bases outside the gene matches: 11. The CDR3 protein is CASSPARTGVGEQYF. As DNA, the CDR3 is TGTGCCAGCAGCCCCGCCCGGACAGGGGTCGGGGAGCAGTACTTC.

Only one count was recorded for this clone. The rearrangement links TRBV5-1 to TRBJ1-2; D remains unclear. Germline V CDR1 and CDR2: SGHRS, YFSETQ. V gave up 5 bases and J gave up 6 bases, with 11 bases separating them. This CDR3 has 12 residues. In nucleotides, the CDR3 is TGCGCCAGCAGACGGGGTGACGATGGCTACACCTTC. Amino acid sequence: CASRRGDDGYTF.

Details on this clone: Sequence at one end of the junction differs from germline and may be a read error. The chain links TRBV5-4 to TRBJ1-3, with a weak D call TRBD1 (6 bases). Germline V CDR1 and CDR2: SGHNT, YYREEE (reference sequence). This CDR3 has 16 amino acids. CDR3 DNA: TGTGCCAGCAGTTTGGGGGACACAGGCTCTGGAAACACCATATATTTT. It yields the protein CASSLGDTGSGNTIYF. Drawing the rest from reference TRBV5-4 and TRBJ1-3, the complete variable domain is ETGVTQSPTHLIKTRGQQVTLRCSSQSGHNTVSWYQQALGQGPQFIFQYYREEENGRGNFPPRFSGLQFPNYSSELNVNALELDDSALYLCASSLGDTGSGNTIYFGEGSWLTVV.

The V and J genes are TRBV20-1 and TRBJ2-7; TRBD1 aligns across 7 bases. The CDR3 has 15 amino acids. Germline trimming cut 3 bases from V and 0 bases from J; bases unmatched to any gene: 8. The germline V gene has CDR1 DFQATT and CDR2 SNEGSKA (reference sequence). CDR3 amino acids: CSASVTGPSSYEQYF. DNA for the CDR3: TGCAGTGCTAGTGTGACAGGGCCGAGCTCCTACGAGCAGTACTTC.

The chain employs TRBV12-3 or TRBV12-4 and TRBJ2-7; 7 bases line up with TRBD1. V lost 8 bases, J lost 3 bases, and 7 bases stayed unmatched. This CDR3 contains 13 residues. The CDR3 reads CASRKQGYYEQYF. DNA for the CDR3: TGTGCCAGCCGCAAACAGGGGTACTACGAGCAGTACTTC.

The chain is built from TRBV5-1 and TRBJ2-7; TRBD2 matches at 9 bases. Germline assignment: CDR1 SGHRS and CDR2 YFSETQ. The CDR3 has 15 amino acids. V lost 0 bases, J lost 2 bases, and 3 bases stayed unmatched. The CDR3 reads CASSLELAGTYEQYF. The CDR3 DNA sequence: TGCGCCAGCAGCTTGGAGCTAGCGGGGACCTACGAGCAGTACTTC.

With regard to this clone: It is likely a read error, because the conserved phenylalanine at the end of the CDR3 is missing. The limits of the CDR3 on the DNA are not certain, so only TCRdb's listed CDR3 is given. The chain uses TRBV21-1 and TRBJ2-7; the table calls TRBD2, which could not be checked here. TRBV21-1 is an annotated pseudogene. A total of 9 residues make up the CDR3, ends included. The chain's CDR3 is CASSKGVKL.

The chain carries TRBV10-3 and TRBJ1-5, with D tentatively TRBD1 (6 bases). This CDR3 has 14 residues. Trimming took off 6 bases at V and 1 base at J, with 10 bases between the two ends. The germline gives CDR1 ENHRY, CDR2 SYGVKD. The CDR3 spells CAISGTPSNQPQHF. The CDR3, as DNA: TGTGCCATCAGCGGGACACCGAGCAATCAGCCCCAGCATTTT.

The genes are TRBV4-2 and TRBJ2-1; possibly TRBD2 for D (7 bases). Germline values: CDR1 LGHNA, CDR2 YNFKEQ. Trimming shortened V by 4 bases and J by 0 bases, and 19 bases separated the two germline ends. This CDR3 is built from 18 residues. The CDR3 region has the DNA TGTGCCAGCAGCCTTTACTGGACTAGAGGGGGCTCCTACAATGAGCAGTTCTTC. Protein: CASSLYWTRGGSYNEQFF.

This chain joins TRBV7-7 and TRBJ1-1; D possibly corresponds to TRBD1 (5 bases). Germline V gives CDR1 SSHAT, CDR2 FNYEAQ (reference sequence). V lost 3 bases, J lost 0 bases, and 5 bases lay in between. CDR3 length equals 13 residues. CDR3 loop: CASSLTVNTEAFF. The CDR3 DNA sequence: TGTGCCAGCAGCTTGACAGTGAACACTGAAGCTTTCTTT.

The CDR3 DNA reads as TGTGCCTGGAGTGTCTCTGGGTGGAGGACTGAAGCTTTCTTT. Translating gives CAWSVSGWRTEAFF. The V call is TRBV30, the J call TRBJ1-1; no definite D call. V was cut by 0 bases and J by 5 bases, with 13 bases left in between. This CDR3 is 14 amino acids long. Per germline, CDR1 GTSNPN and CDR2 SVGIG (reference sequence).

The V gene is TRBV4-1, the J gene TRBJ2-1; 8 bases match TRBD2. Germline V gene lookup returns CDR1 MGHRA and CDR2 YSYEKL. V shed 4 bases and J 9 bases; nucleotides not matched to a gene: 26. The CDR3 loop spans 20 amino acids. The chain's CDR3 is CASSPTEPRETGTSPLEQFF. The CDR3 nucleotides are TGCGCCAGCAGCCCCACGGAACCTAGGGAGACCGGGACTAGTCCCCTTGAGCAGTTCTTC.

The chain carries TRBV19 and TRBJ2-7; TRBD1 aligns across 9 bases. The ends lost 4 bases at V and 4 bases at J; junction bases unmatched: 2. Germline V gives CDR1 LNHDA, CDR2 SQIVND (reference sequence). The CDR3 is 13 amino acids. For the CDR3, the DNA is TGTGCCAGTAGTAGGACAGGGGAATACGAGCAGTACTTC. Its translation: CASSRTGEYEQYF.

The chain couples TRBV3-1 (or the pseudogene TRBV3-2) to TRBJ2-7; 7 bases are shared with TRBD2. V shed 0 bases, J shed 3 bases, and the junction held 11 bases outside the gene matches. The CDR3 extends over 17 amino acids. Germline CDR1 LGHDT, CDR2 YNNKEL (reference sequence). CDR3: CASSQDLEAGLNYEQYF. The CDR3 region has the DNA TGTGCCAGCAGCCAAGATTTGGAAGCGGGGCTAAACTACGAGCAGTACTTC.

The chain employs TRBV2 and TRBJ2-5; TRBD2 agrees at 8 bases. Per the germline V gene, CDR1 is SNHLY and CDR2 is FYNNEI. The CDR3 covers 15 residues. V shed 5 bases, J shed 7 bases, and the junction held 12 bases outside the gene matches. The CDR3 coding sequence is TGTGCCAGCAGTACCGGGACTAGGCAATCAGGGACCCAGTACTTC. Translation: CASSTGTRQSGTQYF.

The chain employs TRBV6-1 and TRBJ2-6; D is uncertain. The germline V and J ends were trimmed by 3 bases and 3 bases, with 6 bases remaining between them. The CDR3 has 14 residues. The germline gives CDR1 MNHNS, CDR2 SASEGT. The CDR3 sequence: CASSDSYGANVLTF. Here the CDR3 DNA reads TGTGCCAGCAGTGATTCGTATGGGGCCAACGTCCTGACTTTC.

The chain couples TRBV4-1 to TRBJ2-3; TRBD2 matches 12 bases. With 3 bases clipped from V and 5 bases from J, the junction kept 9 bases outside the gene matches. From germline, CDR1 is MGHRA and CDR2 YSYEKL. This CDR3 has 17 amino acids. CDR3 loop: CASSQASGGAGGDTQYF. The CDR3 DNA is TGCGCCAGCAGCCAGGCTAGCGGGGGGGCGGGCGGAGATACGCAGTATTTT.

The gene calls are TRBV20-1 and TRBJ2-7; perhaps TRBD2 as D (5 bases). Trimming removed 5 bases at V and 7 bases at J, with 12 bases between. Germline CDR1 and CDR2: DFQATT and SNEGSKA (reference sequence). The CDR3 runs to 11 residues. This CDR3 is CSAARRVEQYF. The CDR3 DNA sequence: TGCAGTGCTGCCCGGCGGGTGGAGCAGTACTTC.

The rearrangement joins TRBV2 to TRBJ2-7; D gene ambiguous. V lost 1 base and J lost 1, with 14 bases in between. The CDR3 extends over 16 amino acids. Germline CDR1 is SNHLY and CDR2 is FYNNEI. The CDR3 DNA is TGTGCCAGCAGTGAAGATACAGTTGGTGGATCCTACGAGCAGTACTTC. It is translated as CASSEDTVGGSYEQYF.

The chain is built from TRBV11-2 and TRBJ1-1; D might be TRBD1 (6 bases). Trimming removed 2 bases at V and 1 base at J, with 11 bases between. The CDR3 covers 15 residues. CDR1 is SGHAT and CDR2 is FQNNGV in the germline V gene. CDR3 DNA sequence: TGTGCCAGCAGCTTATCGACAGGCACGAACACTGAAGCTTTCTTT. Translated: CASSLSTGTNTEAFF.

V usage is TRBV5-5 and J usage is TRBJ2-3; D unclear. Germline CDR1 is SGHKS and CDR2 is YYEKEE (reference sequence). The CDR3 is made up of 14 amino acids. Trimming shortened V by 2 bases and J by 2 bases, and 9 bases separated the two germline ends. The CDR3 region has the DNA TGTGCCAGCAGCTTTTTGCGGCACACAGATACGCAGTATTTT. Translation gives CASSFLRHTDTQYF.

The chain uses TRBV12-3 or TRBV12-4 and TRBJ2-7, with D perhaps matching TRBD1 (5 bases). V gave up 5 bases and J gave up 0 bases, with 8 bases separating them. The CDR3 has 13 amino acids. The DNA for the CDR3 is TGTGCCAGCAGTCGACAGCCCTCCTACGAGCAGTACTTC. It translates to CASSRQPSYEQYF.